This T cell receptor (beta chain) is drawn from a study of T cell responses to AZD1222 COVID-19 vaccine. Germline CDR1 LGHDT, CDR2 YNNKEL (reference sequence). V was pared by 3 bases and J by 4 bases, with 4 bases of the junction left unmatched. This CDR3 has 15 residues. Study outcomes and limitations: The study sampled repertoires only after the peak T cell response. Unmutated regions of variants are reportedly targeted by nearly half of spike-specific TCRs. Increased Spike-specific TCR breadth and depth were observed after two AZD1222 doses. Only a handful of AZD1222 recipients, roughly six in all, had baseline seropositivity.

Turning to this clone: Its antigen is not known.

The assay was immunoSEQ multiplex PCR, and TCRdb's table has in-frame clones only and misses some. The sample has roughly 150,000 clones; approximately 90% are singletons. V and J are TRBV3-1 (or the pseudogene TRBV3-2) and TRBJ2-7; the match to TRBD2 covers 12 bases. This sequence originates from an adult who received the AZD1222 COVID-19 vaccine. Material: peripheral blood, obtained 28 days after the second AZD1222 dose. The DNA for the CDR3 is TGTGCCAGCAGCCACCCGACTAGCGGGAGTTACGAGCAGTACTTC. Translation gives CASSHPTSGSYEQYF.